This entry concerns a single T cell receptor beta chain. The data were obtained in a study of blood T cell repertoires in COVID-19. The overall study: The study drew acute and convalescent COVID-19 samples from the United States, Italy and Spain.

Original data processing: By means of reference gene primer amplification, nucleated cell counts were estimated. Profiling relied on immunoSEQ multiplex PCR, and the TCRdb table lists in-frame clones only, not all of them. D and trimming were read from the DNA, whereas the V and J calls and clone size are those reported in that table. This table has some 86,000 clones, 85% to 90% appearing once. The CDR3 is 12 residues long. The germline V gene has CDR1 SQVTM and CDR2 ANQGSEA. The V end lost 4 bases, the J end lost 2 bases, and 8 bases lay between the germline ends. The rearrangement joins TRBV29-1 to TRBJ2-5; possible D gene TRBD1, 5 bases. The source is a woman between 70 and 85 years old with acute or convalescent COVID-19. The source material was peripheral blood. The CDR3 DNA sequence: TGCAGCGTTGTAGGGGTACAAGAGACCCAGTACTTC. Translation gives CSVVGVQETQYF.